At least ten counts were recorded for the clone carrying this TCR beta chain. Its antigen remains unidentified. The data belong to a study of molecular identifiers for immune sequencing clone quantification. The length of the CDR3 is 15 residues. The trim removed 5 bases at V and 8 bases at J, leaving 7 bases unmatched. Previously published methods and listed TCR primers were used for the bulk TCR libraries. Via MiXCR, TCRdb re-called the PCR reads, giving one row per CDR3 protein. Of 250,000 to 400,000 distinct CDR3 sequences listed, about a fifth are singletons. Naive CD8 T cells were FACS-sorted by CD8+CD4-CCR7+CD45RA+ markers. Study-wide findings and caveats: Spiked-in Jurkat TCR RNA corresponding to one cell was reported as detectable against about 1 million naive cells.

V and J are TRBV12-3 or TRBV12-4 and TRBJ1-6, with 9 bases aligning to TRBD1. This clonotype was obtained from a human donor in good health. Some libraries in this study had Jurkat cell RNA spiked in. Sequencing was carried out using naive CD8+ T cells from blood, with Jurkat cell RNA spiked in. Sample subset: FACS-sorted CD8+CD4-CCR7+CD45RA+ naive T cells. The CDR3 spells CASSPWGQGDSPLHF. The CDR3 nucleotides are TGTGCCAGCAGTCCATGGGGACAGGGAGATTCACCCCTCCACTTT.